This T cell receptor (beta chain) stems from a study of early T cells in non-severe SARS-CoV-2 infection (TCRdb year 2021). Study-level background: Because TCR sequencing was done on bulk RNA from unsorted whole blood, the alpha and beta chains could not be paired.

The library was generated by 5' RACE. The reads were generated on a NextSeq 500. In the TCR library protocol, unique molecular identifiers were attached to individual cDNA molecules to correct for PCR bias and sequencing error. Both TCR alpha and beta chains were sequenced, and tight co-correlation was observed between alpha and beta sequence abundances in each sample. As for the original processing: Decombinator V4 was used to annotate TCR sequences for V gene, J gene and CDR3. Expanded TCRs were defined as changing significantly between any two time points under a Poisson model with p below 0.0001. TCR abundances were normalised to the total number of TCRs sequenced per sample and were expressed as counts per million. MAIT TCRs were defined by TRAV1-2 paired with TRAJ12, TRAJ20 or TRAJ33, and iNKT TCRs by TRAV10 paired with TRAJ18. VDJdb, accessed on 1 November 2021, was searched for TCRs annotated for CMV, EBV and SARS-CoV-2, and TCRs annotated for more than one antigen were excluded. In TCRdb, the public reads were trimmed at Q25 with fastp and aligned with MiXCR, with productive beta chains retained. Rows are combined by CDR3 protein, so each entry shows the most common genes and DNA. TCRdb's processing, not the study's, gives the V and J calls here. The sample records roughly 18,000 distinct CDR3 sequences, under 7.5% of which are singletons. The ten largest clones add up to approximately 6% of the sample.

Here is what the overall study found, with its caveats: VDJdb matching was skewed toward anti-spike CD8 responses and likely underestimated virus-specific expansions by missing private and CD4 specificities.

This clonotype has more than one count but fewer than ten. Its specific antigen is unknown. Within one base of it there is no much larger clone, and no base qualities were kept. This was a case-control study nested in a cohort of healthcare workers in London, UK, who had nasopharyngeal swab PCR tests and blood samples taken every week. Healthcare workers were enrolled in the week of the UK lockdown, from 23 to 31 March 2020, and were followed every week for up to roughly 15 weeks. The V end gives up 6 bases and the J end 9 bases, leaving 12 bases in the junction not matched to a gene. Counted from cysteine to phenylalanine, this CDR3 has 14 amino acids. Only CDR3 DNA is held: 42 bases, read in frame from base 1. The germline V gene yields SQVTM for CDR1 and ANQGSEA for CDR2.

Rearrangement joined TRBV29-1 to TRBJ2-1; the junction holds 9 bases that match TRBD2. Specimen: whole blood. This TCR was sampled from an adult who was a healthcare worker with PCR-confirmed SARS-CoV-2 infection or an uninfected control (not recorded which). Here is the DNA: TGCAGCGTCGTACAGTTAGCGGGAGAGGGTGAGCAGTTCTTC. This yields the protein CSVVQLAGEGEQFF.